This is a list of T cell receptor beta chains from one sample in a study of blood T cell repertoires in COVID-19. Profiling relied on immunoSEQ multiplex PCR, and the TCRdb table lists in-frame clones only, not all of them. The data hold roughly 200,000 clones, with approximately 78% observed a single time. Sequences were obtained from peripheral blood. The origin of the receptors is a woman aged 80 or older with active or convalescent COVID-19. Each CDR3 is given with its conserved first and last residue. The D gene is left open where the match is weak. Clone size is given for some rows only: seen once, a few or many times, or a class if the clone is expanded.

>TRBJ2-7|TRBV7-2|.|.
CASSLNRNSYEQYF
TGTGCCAGCAGCTTAAACAGAAACTCCTACGAGCAGTACTTC
>TRBJ2-2|TRBV3-1/TRBV3-2|.|.
CASSPRAGELFF
TGTGCCAGCAGCCCCCGGGCCGGGGAGCTGTTTTTT
>TRBJ2-1|TRBV24-1|TRBD2|.
CATRDGGYNEQFF
TGTGCCACCAGGGACGGGGGGTACAATGAGCAGTTCTTC
>TRBJ1-2|TRBV27|.|.
CASSLKAGVYGYTF
TGTGCCAGCAGTTTAAAGGCAGGGGTCTATGGCTACACCTTC
>TRBJ1-1|TRBV28|.|.
CASSYRVGTEAFF
TGTGCCAGCAGTTATCGGGTCGGCACTGAAGCTTTCTTT
>TRBJ2-5|TRBV4-1|.|.
CASSLGGDYRETQYF
TGCGCCAGCAGCCTAGGGGGGGACTATCGCGAGACCCAGTACTTC
>TRBJ1-5|TRBV19|.|once
CATTPPAGAQHF
TGTGCCACTACGCCTCCGGCGGGGGCCCAGCATTTT
>TRBJ2-2|TRBV28|TRBD2|.
CASSLGLAGGNTGELFF
TGTGCCAGCAGTTTGGGGCTAGCGGGGGGGAACACCGGGGAGCTGTTTTTT
>TRBJ2-7|TRBV7-2|.|few
CASSLGFGRGFSYEQYF
TGTGCCAGCAGCTTAGGGTTTGGTCGGGGATTCTCCTACGAGCAGTACTTC
>TRBJ2-7|TRBV11-2|TRBD1|.
CASTVLGDRGHEQYF
TGTGCCAGCACCGTCCTGGGGGACAGGGGCCACGAGCAGTACTTC
>TRBJ2-7|TRBV13|.|.
CASSPSDFSTYEQYF
TGTGCCAGCAGCCCATCCGATTTTTCCACATACGAGCAGTACTTC
>TRBJ1-3|TRBV28|.|once
CASSSGSVISGNTIYF
TGTGCCAGCAGTTCCGGTAGCGTCATCTCTGGAAACACCATATATTTT
>TRBJ1-1|TRBV18|TRBD1|few
CASSPLGTGAFAEAFF
TGTGCCAGCTCACCACTCGGGACAGGGGCGTTTGCTGAAGCTTTCTTT
>TRBJ1-3|TRBV5-1|.|many
CASSLGQNSGNTIYF
TGCGCCAGCAGCTTGGGCCAGAACTCTGGAAACACCATATATTTT
>TRBJ2-7|TRBV3-1/TRBV3-2|.|few
CASSQGGDGWLSYEQYF
TGTGCCAGCAGCCAGGGTGGAGATGGGTGGCTTTCCTACGAGCAGTACTTC
>TRBJ2-1|TRBV27|TRBD1|.
CASSYRGLYNEQFF
TGTGCCAGCAGTTACAGGGGGCTGTACAATGAGCAGTTCTTC
>TRBJ2-7|TRBV6-2/TRBV6-3|.|.
CASSNFLTGIYEQYF
TGTGCCAGCAGCAACTTCTTGACAGGAATCTACGAGCAGTACTTC
>TRBJ1-2|TRBV7-3|.|.
CASSLQGYDGYTF
TGTGCCAGCAGCTTACAGGGATACGATGGCTACACCTTC
>TRBJ2-2|TRBV27|.|.
CASRLTGSSNTGELFF
TGTGCCAGCAGACTGACAGGTAGTTCGAACACCGGGGAGCTGTTTTTT
>TRBJ2-3|TRBV19|TRBD2|.
CASTRSSGGTTDTQYF
TGTGCCAGTACGAGGTCTAGCGGGGGTACCACAGATACGCAGTATTTT
>TRBJ1-1|TRBV9|.|.
CATQGVDTEAFF
TGTGCCACCCAGGGTGTTGACACTGAAGCTTTCTTT
>TRBJ2-2|TRBV11-2|.|.
CASSPNLNPSTGELFF
TGTGCCAGCAGCCCCAACCTAAACCCGAGCACCGGGGAGCTGTTTTTT
>TRBJ1-2|TRBV3-1/TRBV3-2|TRBD1|.
CASSQAPGQSYGYTF
TGTGCCAGCAGCCAGGCACCGGGACAGAGTTATGGCTACACCTTC
>TRBJ2-2|TRBV3-1/TRBV3-2|TRBD2|.
CASSQVAAGAANTGELFF
TGTGCCAGCAGCCAAGTTGCAGCGGGGGCTGCGAACACCGGGGAGCTGTTTTTT
>TRBJ2-7|TRBV5-4|.|.
CASSLLGGAREQYF
TGTGCCAGCAGCTTGTTGGGGGGGGCGCGCGAGCAGTACTTC
>TRBJ2-7|TRBV7-2|.|.
CASSLRSAGVYEQYF
TGTGCCAGCAGCTTAAGGAGCGCAGGGGTCTACGAGCAGTACTTC
>TRBJ2-7|TRBV5-1|TRBD1|.
CASSLAPAGRGLILIYEQYF
TGCGCCAGCAGCTTGGCCCCCGCAGGCAGGGGGCTAATCCTAATTTACGAGCAGTACTTC
>TRBJ1-2|TRBV5-6|.|once
CASSLFTEKGYGYTF
TGTGCCAGCAGCTTGTTTACGGAGAAAGGCTATGGCTACACCTTC
>TRBJ1-2|TRBV18|TRBD1|.
CASSPQSDRGFGYTF
TGTGCCAGCTCACCCCAGAGCGACAGGGGTTTTGGCTACACCTTC
>TRBJ1-1|TRBV28|.|.
CASFDRARGPEAFF
TGTGCCAGCTTCGACCGCGCTCGGGGTCCTGAAGCTTTCTTT
>TRBJ2-1|TRBV7-2|TRBD1|once
CASDRGYNEQFF
TGTGCCAGCGACAGGGGCTACAATGAGCAGTTCTTC
>TRBJ2-5|TRBV3-1/TRBV3-2|TRBD1|.
CASSTPRGKDF
TGTGCCAGCAGCACCCCCAGGGGGAAGGACTTC
>TRBJ1-2|TRBV5-1|TRBD1|.
CASSLEGARGYTF
TGCGCCAGCAGCTTGGAGGGGGCGCGTGGCTACACCTTC
>TRBJ1-1|TRBV19|TRBD1|.
CASRLTGGSTEAFF
TGTGCCAGTAGGCTCACAGGGGGCTCGACTGAAGCTTTCTTT
>TRBJ2-2|TRBV7-8|TRBD2|few
CASSFYSGGGKTGELFF
TGTGCCAGCAGCTTCTATAGCGGGGGCGGGAAAACCGGGGAGCTGTTTTTT
>TRBJ1-1|TRBV5-4|TRBD1|.
CASSLPGTGRETEAFF
TGTGCCAGCAGCTTACCCGGGACAGGGAGAGAGACTGAAGCTTTCTTT
>TRBJ1-1|TRBV4-1|.|once
CASSLSPGYTEAFF
TGCGCCAGCAGCCTTTCCCCAGGGTACACTGAAGCTTTCTTT
>TRBJ1-1|TRBV3-1/TRBV3-2|.|.
CASSQLGGVMNTEAFF
TGTGCCAGCAGCCAACTAGGGGGAGTCATGAACACTGAAGCTTTCTTT
>TRBJ1-6|TRBV28|.|once
CASSLFYRRNLNSPLHF
TGTGCCAGCAGTTTATTTTACCGGCGGAATCTCAATTCACCCCTCCACTTT
>TRBJ2-2|TRBV6-2/TRBV6-3|.|.
CASSRANRATGELFF
TGTGCCAGCAGCAGAGCTAACAGGGCGACGGGGGAGCTGTTTTTT
>TRBJ2-7|TRBV10-3|TRBD1|.
CAISATGNYEQYF
TGTGCCATCAGTGCGACAGGGAACTACGAGCAGTACTTC
>TRBJ1-5|TRBV27|.|.
CASSLSRSQGFQHF
TGTGCCAGCAGTTTGTCCCGGAGCCAAGGTTTCCAGCATTTT
>TRBJ2-7|TRBV28|.|.
CASRRAGQSYEQYF
TGTGCCAGCAGGAGGGCAGGCCAATCCTACGAGCAGTACTTC
>TRBJ2-3|TRBV5-1|TRBD2|.
CASSRLKGGGATSDTQYF
TGCGCCAGCAGCCGACTTAAGGGCGGGGGGGCAACCTCCGATACGCAGTATTTT
>TRBJ2-5|TRBV30|.|.
CAWSVKGGETQYF
TGTGCCTGGAGTGTGAAGGGGGGGGAGACCCAGTACTTC
>TRBJ2-2|TRBV2|.|.
CASSEAPGQTDTGELFF
TGTGCCAGCAGTGAAGCGCCTGGACAGACTGACACCGGGGAGCTGTTTTTT
>TRBJ1-1|TRBV27|.|.
CASSRRGVGAFF
TGTGCCAGCAGCCGAAGGGGCGTAGGAGCTTTCTTT
>TRBJ1-1|TRBV27|.|.
CASSFTPGDTEAFF
TGTGCCAGCAGTTTTACCCCGGGGGACACTGAAGCTTTCTTT
>TRBJ2-7|TRBV5-1|.|once
CASSLEGGEDEQYF
TGCGCCAGCAGCTTGGAAGGAGGGGAGGACGAGCAGTACTTC
>TRBJ1-1|TRBV6-6|TRBD1|few
CASSPRRNRGRDTEAFF
TGTGCCAGCAGTCCTAGACGTAACAGGGGGCGAGACACTGAAGCTTTCTTT
>TRBJ2-3|TRBV5-4|TRBD2|.
CASSFLAGGPDTQYF
TGTGCCAGCAGCTTTCTAGCGGGGGGTCCGGATACGCAGTATTTT
>TRBJ2-3|TRBV7-9|TRBD2|.
CASSSSRRGLAGGTDTQYF
TGTGCCAGCAGCTCCAGCAGGAGAGGACTAGCGGGGGGCACAGATACGCAGTATTTT
>TRBJ2-2|TRBV2|.|once
CASVVEATNTGELFF
TGTGCCAGCGTGGTGGAGGCGACGAACACCGGGGAGCTGTTTTTT
>TRBJ2-5|TRBV5-1|TRBD1|.
CASSLLGSTGKRGETQYF
TGCGCCAGCAGCCTTCTAGGATCGACAGGGAAAAGAGGAGAGACCCAGTACTTC
>TRBJ2-3|TRBV5-4|TRBD2|.
CASSERTSRAQYF
TGTGCCAGCAGCGAGAGGACTAGTAGGGCGCAGTATTTT
>TRBJ2-7|TRBV11-2|TRBD2|.
CASSFGTSGGAGSYEQYF
TGTGCCAGCAGCTTCGGGACTAGCGGGGGGGCCGGGTCCTACGAGCAGTACTTC